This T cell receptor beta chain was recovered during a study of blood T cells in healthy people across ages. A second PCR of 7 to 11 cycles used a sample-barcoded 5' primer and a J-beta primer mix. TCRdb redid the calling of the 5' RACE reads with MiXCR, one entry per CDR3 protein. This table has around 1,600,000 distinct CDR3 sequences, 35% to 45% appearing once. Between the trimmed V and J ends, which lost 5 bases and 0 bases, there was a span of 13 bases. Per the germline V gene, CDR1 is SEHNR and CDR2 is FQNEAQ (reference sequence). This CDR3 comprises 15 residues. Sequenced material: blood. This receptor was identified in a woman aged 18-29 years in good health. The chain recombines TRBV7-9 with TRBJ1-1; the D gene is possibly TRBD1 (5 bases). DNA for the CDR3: TGTGCCAGCAGCAACCTTCAGGGACTGAACACTGAAGCTTTCTTT. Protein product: CASSNLQGLNTEAFF.